Described below is a single TCR beta chain sequence and its context. The sample comes from a study of blood T cell repertoires in COVID-19. Across the whole study: Researchers got acute and convalescent COVID-19 samples from the United States, Italy and Spain.

CDR3 length: 13 amino acids. Germline CDR1 is SEHNR and CDR2 is FQNEAQ (reference sequence). The germline V and J ends were trimmed by 5 bases and 6 bases, with 11 bases remaining between them. The table came from immunoSEQ multiplex PCR; TCRdb's copy has only in-frame clones and leaves some out. Of under 300,000 clones in the sample, 88% were seen once. The rearrangement uses TRBV7-9 and TRBJ2-1; TRBD2 might be the D (5 bases). The source material was peripheral blood. The TCR was taken from a woman aged 35 to 49 who had recovered from COVID-19. The CDR3 protein is CASSPPGGNEQFF. CDR3 DNA sequence: TGTGCCAGCAGCCCCCCAGGAGGCAATGAGCAGTTCTTC.